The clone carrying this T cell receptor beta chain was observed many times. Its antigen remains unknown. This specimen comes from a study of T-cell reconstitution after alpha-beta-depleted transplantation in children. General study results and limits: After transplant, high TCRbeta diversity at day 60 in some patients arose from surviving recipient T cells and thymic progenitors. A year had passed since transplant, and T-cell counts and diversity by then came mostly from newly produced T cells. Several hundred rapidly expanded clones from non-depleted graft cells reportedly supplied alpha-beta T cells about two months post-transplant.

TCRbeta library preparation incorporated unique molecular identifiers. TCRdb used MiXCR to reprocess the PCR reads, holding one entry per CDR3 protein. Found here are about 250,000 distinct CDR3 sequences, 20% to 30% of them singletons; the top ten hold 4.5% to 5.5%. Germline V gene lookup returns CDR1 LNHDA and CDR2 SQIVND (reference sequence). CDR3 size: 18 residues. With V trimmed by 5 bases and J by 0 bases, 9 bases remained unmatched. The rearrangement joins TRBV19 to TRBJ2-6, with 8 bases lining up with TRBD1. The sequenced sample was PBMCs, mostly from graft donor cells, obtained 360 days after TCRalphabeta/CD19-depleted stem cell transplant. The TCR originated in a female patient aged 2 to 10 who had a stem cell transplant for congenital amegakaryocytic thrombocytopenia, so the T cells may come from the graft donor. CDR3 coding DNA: TGTGCCAGTAGTCTGACAGGGGCCCTTTACTCTGGGGCCAACGTCCTGACTTTC. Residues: CASSLTGALYSGANVLTF.